Following are 15 T cell receptor beta chains from one sample sequenced in a study of blood T cell repertoires in COVID-19 (dated by TCRdb to the early 2020s). The library was obtained by the immunoSEQ multiplex PCR assay. Sourced from immuneACCESS, this table was stored by TCRdb with only in-frame sequences that have V and J called. A share of the clones is absent; for the studies checked, an unresolved V gene accounts for under half, and the remainder has no known explanation. The sample table holds some 170,000 clones, of which around 83% were seen once. The ten largest clonotypes hold approximately 6.2% of the sample. The specimen was PBMCs or T cells enriched from blood (not recorded which). The origin of the receptors is a middle-aged man who had recovered from COVID-19.

The V gene is TRBV5-1, the J gene TRBJ1-1, with D hard to call. This CDR3 contains 11 residues. Germline lookup yields CDR1 SGHRS and CDR2 YFSETQ. V lost 5 bases and J lost 3, with 5 bases in between. This CDR3 reads CASSADTEAFF. The CDR3 bases are TGCGCCAGCAGTGCAGACACTGAAGCTTTCTTT.

V and J are TRBV5-1 and TRBJ1-1, with a tentative D call TRBD1 (6 bases). The V gene lost 6 bases and the J gene lost 5 bases, with 14 bases spanning the gap. The germline V gene encodes CDR1 SGHRS and CDR2 YFSETQ. This CDR3 contains 13 residues. This CDR3 reads CASNLLGATEAFF. In DNA, the CDR3 is TGCGCCAGCAATCTGTTGGGGGCAACTGAAGCTTTCTTT.

The chain combines TRBV9 with TRBJ2-1, with D possibly TRBD1 on 5 matching bases. This CDR3 has 12 residues. The germline V gene has CDR1 SGDLS and CDR2 YYNGEE. V lost 3 bases, J lost 12 bases, and 13 bases lay in between. The CDR3 DNA is TGTGCCAGCAGCGCCTCAGGGATCGGGCAGTTCTTC. Amino acids: CASSASGIGQFF.

This clone has a single count. The chain links TRBV6-5 to TRBJ1-1; the D is unclear. Germline CDR1 is MNHEY and CDR2 is SVGAGI. CDR3 length equals 14 residues. Trimming shortened V by 5 bases and J by 3 bases, and 13 bases separated the two germline ends. The CDR3 DNA is TGTGCCAGCAGTCAGCTGGGTCGGGACACTGAAGCTTTCTTT. Translation: CASSQLGRDTEAFF.

This chain connects TRBV6-5 to TRBJ1-1; D is perhaps TRBD1 (5 bases). Germline lookup yields CDR1 MNHEY and CDR2 SVGAGI. The CDR3 has 12 amino acids. Trimming shortened V by 7 bases and J by 3 bases, and 9 bases separated the two germline ends. CDR3 sequence: CASTKGDTEAFF. DNA of the CDR3: TGTGCCAGCACCAAAGGGGACACTGAAGCTTTCTTT.

The J gene is TRBJ2-7, the V gene TRBV19; TRBD2 aligns across 8 bases. With V trimmed by 3 bases and J by 2 bases, 6 bases remained unmatched. Germline V lookup: CDR1 LNHDA, CDR2 SQIVND (reference sequence). The CDR3 is made up of 15 amino acids. In DNA, the CDR3 is TGTGCCAGTAGTATCGCGGGGGGCGAAGCCTACGAGCAGTACTTC. Residues: CASSIAGGEAYEQYF.

This clone was recorded at least ten times. The chain combines TRBV28 with TRBJ2-7, with TRBD2 matching over 10 bases. This CDR3 region has 20 residues. The germline V gene has CDR1 MDHEN and CDR2 SYDVKM. After removal of 3 bases from V and 6 bases from J, the junction contained 23 bases not matched to a gene. The CDR3 bases are TGTGCCAGCAGTTTCGTTCAAAGGCCCTCAGAGCGGGAGGGCGGTGCCGAGCAGTACTTC. Its protein product is CASSFVQRPSEREGGAEQYF.

The chain combines TRBV28 with TRBJ2-4; TRBD2 aligns across 7 bases. The germline gives CDR1 MDHEN, CDR2 SYDVKM. The CDR3 is made up of 17 amino acids. With V trimmed by 0 bases and J by 0 bases, 5 bases remained unmatched. CDR3 protein: CASSLWASGLAKNIQYF. The CDR3 DNA sequence: TGTGCCAGCAGTTTATGGGCTAGCGGTTTAGCCAAAAACATTCAGTACTTC. Combining the CDR3 with reference TRBV28 and TRBJ2-4 gives the whole variable domain DVKVTQSSRYLVKRTGEKVFLECVQDMDHENMFWYRQDPGLGLRLIYFSYDVKMKEKGDIPEGYSVSREKKERFSLILESASTNQTSMYLCASSLWASGLAKNIQYFGAGTRLSVL.

This clone turned up a few times. The chain combines TRBV10-2 with TRBJ1-3; 11 nucleotides agree with TRBD1. Unmatched junction bases numbered 2, after V lost 6 bases and J lost 4 bases. Germline V gene lookup returns CDR1 WSHSY and CDR2 SAAADI. CDR3 length equals 14 residues. The CDR3 bases are TGCGCCAGCAGGGGACAGGGGGACGGAAACACCATATATTTT. Its translation is CASRGQGDGNTIYF.

The chain carries TRBV30 and TRBJ1-5; D is unresolved. V lost 5 bases and J 5 bases, leaving 7 bases between the germline ends. Germline V gene lookup returns CDR1 GTSNPN and CDR2 SVGIG (reference sequence). The CDR3 totals 11 residues. CDR3 region: CAWGLDQPQHF. The DNA for the CDR3 is TGTGCCTGGGGGCTAGATCAGCCCCAGCATTTT. The variable domain in full, completed from reference TRBV30 and TRBJ1-5, reads SQTIHQWPATLVQPVGSPLSLECTVEGTSNPNLYWYRQAAGRGLQLLFYSVGIGQISSEVPQNLSASRPQDRQFILSSKKLLLSDSGFYLCAWGLDQPQHFGDGTRLSIL.

This clone occurred a few times. A junction end diverges from the germline sequence, so it may reflect a read error. This chain links TRBV9 with TRBJ2-1, with unresolved D. The CDR3 totals 14 residues. The V gene's germline CDR1 is SGDLS and CDR2 YYNGEE. The CDR3 is CASSVGGSFNEQFF. In DNA, the CDR3 is TGTGCCAGCAGCGTAGGAGGCTCCTTCAATGAGCAGTTCTTC.

This clone was detected a few times. The V call is TRBV27, the J call TRBJ2-1; the D gene is possibly TRBD2 (5 bases). The CDR3 contains 16 residues. The germline V gene has CDR1 MNHEY and CDR2 SMNVEV (reference sequence). V lost 2 bases, J lost 8 bases, and 19 bases lay in between. The CDR3 spells CASSLGAAPPADEQFF. In DNA form, the CDR3 reads TGTGCCAGCAGTTTAGGAGCGGCACCCCCCGCGGATGAGCAGTTCTTC.

This clone was seen just once. The chain is built from TRBV5-1 and TRBJ1-5; D unclear. CDR1 and CDR2 from the germline V gene are SGHRS and YFSETQ. Trimming stripped 0 bases from V and 0 bases from J, with 7 bases between. The CDR3 has 15 amino acids. CDR3 sequence reads: CASSLGGDSNQPQHF. CDR3 DNA: TGCGCCAGCAGCTTGGGGGGAGATAGCAATCAGCCCCAGCATTTT. Supplemented by reference TRBV5-1 and TRBJ1-5, the full variable domain reads KAGVTQTPRYLIKTRGQQVTLSCSPISGHRSVSWYQQTPGQGLQFLFEYFSETQRNKGNFPGRFSGRQFSNSRSEMNVSTLELGDSALYLCASSLGGDSNQPQHFGDGTRLSIL.

The chain uses TRBV19 and TRBJ1-2; 7 bases match TRBD1. CDR3 length: 13 residues. Germline lookup yields CDR1 LNHDA and CDR2 SQIVND (reference sequence). J was trimmed by 6 bases and V by 7 bases; bases with no gene match: 8. The CDR3 nucleotides read TGTGCCAGTACCCACAGGGGCCGGGATGGCTACACCTTC. It specifies CASTHRGRDGYTF.

The CDR3 nucleotides read TGTGCCAGCAGCCAAGGGTCCGGTGGGAACACTGAAGCTTTCTTT. Translating gives CASSQGSGGNTEAFF. V gene TRBV3-1 (or the pseudogene TRBV3-2) combines with J gene TRBJ1-1; D is undetermined. V was shortened by 1 base and J by 1 base, with 10 bases between the two germline ends. CDR3 size: 15 residues. Germline values: CDR1 LGHDT, CDR2 YNNKEL (reference sequence).